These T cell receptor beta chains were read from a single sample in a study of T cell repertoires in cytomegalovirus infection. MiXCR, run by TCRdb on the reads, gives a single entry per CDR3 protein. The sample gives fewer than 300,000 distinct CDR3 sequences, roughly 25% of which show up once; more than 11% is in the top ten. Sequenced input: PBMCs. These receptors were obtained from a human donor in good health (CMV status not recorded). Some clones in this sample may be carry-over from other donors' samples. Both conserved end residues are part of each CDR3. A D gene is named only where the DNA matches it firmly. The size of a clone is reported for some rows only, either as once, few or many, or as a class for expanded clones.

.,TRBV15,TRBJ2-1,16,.,TGTGCCACCAGCAGAGATGGGGCGGGAACTTACAATGAGCAGTTCTTC,CATSRDGAGTYNEQFF
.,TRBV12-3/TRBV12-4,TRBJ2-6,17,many,TGTGCCAGCGGGAGGACAGGACCGCACTCTGGGGCCAACGTCCTGACTTTC,CASGRTGPHSGANVLTF
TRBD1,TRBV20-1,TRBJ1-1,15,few,TGCAGTGCTAAAAATCGGGACAGTCTGTCCACTGAAGCTTTCTTT,CSAKNRDSLSTEAFF
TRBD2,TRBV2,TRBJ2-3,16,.,TGTGCCAGCACAGCGGGAGGTTTGGGGACCACAGATACGCAGTATTTT,CASTAGGLGTTDTQYF
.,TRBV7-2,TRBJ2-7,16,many,TGTGCCAGCAGCTTAGCGTCGGGCAGGGTCGGGTCCGAGCAGTACTTC,CASSLASGRVGSEQYF
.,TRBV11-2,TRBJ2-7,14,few,TGTGCCAGCAGCTCCTACAGGGATATCTACGAGCAGTACTTC,CASSSYRDIYEQYF
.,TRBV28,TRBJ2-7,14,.,TGTGCCAGCAGTTTAGGGGGCAGCCCCTACGAGCAGTACTTC,CASSLGGSPYEQYF
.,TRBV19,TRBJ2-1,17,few,TGTGCCAGTAGTATAGATCGGGGGCTAGCGGTACTCAATGAGCAGTTCTTC,CASSIDRGLAVLNEQFF
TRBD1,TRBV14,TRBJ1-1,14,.,TGTGCCAGCAGCCAAGTTACAGGGGCCACTGAAGCTTTCTTT,CASSQVTGATEAFF
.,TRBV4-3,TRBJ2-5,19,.,TGCGCCAGCAGCCAAATCTCTCGTGGGGCGGGTGGGGGAGGAGAGACCCAGTACTTC,CASSQISRGAGGGGETQYF
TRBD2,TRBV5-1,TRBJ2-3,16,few,TGCGCCAGCAGTTCCCTACTAGCGGGGAAGGCAGATACGCAGTATTTT,CASSSLLAGKADTQYF
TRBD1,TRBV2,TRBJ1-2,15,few,TGTGCCAGCAGATTCGACAGGGCAGCTAACTATGGCTACACCTTC,CASRFDRAANYGYTF
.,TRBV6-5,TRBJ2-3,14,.,TGTGCCACTAAGACACCCTATAGCACAGATACGCAGTATTTT,CATKTPYSTDTQYF
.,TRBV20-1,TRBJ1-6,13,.,TGCAGTGCCGGGGAGGGAGTTAATTCACCCCTCCACTTT,CSAGEGVNSPLHF
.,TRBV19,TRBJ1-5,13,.,TGTGCCAGTAGTATATCACGTAATCAGCCCCAGCATTTT,CASSISRNQPQHF
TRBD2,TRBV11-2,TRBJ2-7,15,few,TGTGCCAGCAGCTTAGGCAGCGGGGCTTACTACGAGCAGTACTTC,CASSLGSGAYYEQYF
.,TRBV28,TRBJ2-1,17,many,TGTGCCAGCAGCTTACCTTCATTAAGCAGCTCCTACAATGAGCAGTTCTTC,CASSLPSLSSSYNEQFF
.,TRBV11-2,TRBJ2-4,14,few,TGTGCCAGCAGCTTAGAAGGGGGGACGGGCATTCAGTACTTC,CASSLEGGTGIQYF
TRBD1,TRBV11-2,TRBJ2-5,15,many,TGTGCCAGCAGCTTAAGGGACAGGGGGCCGGAGACCCAGTACTTC,CASSLRDRGPETQYF
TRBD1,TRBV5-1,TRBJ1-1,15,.,TGCGCCAGCAGCGGACAGGGGGCACTGAACACTGAAGCTTTCTTT,CASSGQGALNTEAFF
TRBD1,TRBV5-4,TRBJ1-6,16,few,TGTGCCAGCAGCTTAGGACAGGGGGCTTCGGATTCACCCCTCCACTTT,CASSLGQGASDSPLHF
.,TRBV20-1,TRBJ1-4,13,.,TGCAGTGCACCGGGGCCGGCGGATGAAAAACTGTTTTTT,CSAPGPADEKLFF
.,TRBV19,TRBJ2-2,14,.,TGTGCCAGTAGTATAGCGGGACTGGCCGGGGAGCTGTTTTTT,CASSIAGLAGELFF
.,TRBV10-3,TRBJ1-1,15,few,TGTGCCATCAGTGATAGGGGACGACCGAACACTGAAGCTTTCTTT,CAISDRGRPNTEAFF
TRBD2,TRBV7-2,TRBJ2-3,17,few,TGTGCCAGCAGCCTTCTGGGTAGCGGGGAAGGCACAGATACGCAGTATTTT,CASSLLGSGEGTDTQYF
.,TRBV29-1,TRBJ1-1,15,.,TGCAGCGTTGTTGCGCCGGGACGGCTGAACACTGAAGCTTTCTTT,CSVVAPGRLNTEAFF
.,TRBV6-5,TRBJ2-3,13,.,TGTGCCAGCAGGATGGGCCCCGCAGATACGCAGTATTTT,CASRMGPADTQYF
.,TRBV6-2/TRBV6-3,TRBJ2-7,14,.,TGTGCCAGCAGACGGGGGCAAGGAACCTACGAGCAGTACTTC,CASRRGQGTYEQYF
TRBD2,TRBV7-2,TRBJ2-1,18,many,TGTGCCAGCAGCTTATTGCAACGCAGCGGGAACTCCTACAATGAGCAGTTCTTC,CASSLLQRSGNSYNEQFF
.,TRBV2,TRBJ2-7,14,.,TGTGCCAGCAGGCACCGGGACGGCACCTACGAGCAGTACTTC,CASRHRDGTYEQYF
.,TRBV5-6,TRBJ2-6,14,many,TGTGCCAGCAGCTTGGGGCAGTCGATCAACGTCCTGACTTTC,CASSLGQSINVLTF
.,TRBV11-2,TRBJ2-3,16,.,TGTGCCAGCAGCTTAGAACTTCCCGGCAGGGGAGATACGCAGTATTTT,CASSLELPGRGDTQYF
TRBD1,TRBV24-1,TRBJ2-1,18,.,TGTGCCACCAGTGATTCCCGCCCGGGACAGGTTTCCTACAATGAGCAGTTCTTC,CATSDSRPGQVSYNEQFF
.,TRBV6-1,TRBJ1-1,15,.,TGTGCCAGCAGTGAAGCGGCAGCGCCGAACACTGAAGCTTTCTTT,CASSEAAAPNTEAFF
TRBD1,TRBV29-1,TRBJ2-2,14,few,TGCAGCTTTGCGGGGACAGGGCCCACCGGGGAGCTGTTTTTT,CSFAGTGPTGELFF
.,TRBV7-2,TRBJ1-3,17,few,TGTGCCAGCAGCTTAGAGAACCCGCCGTTCTCTGGAAACACCATATATTTT,CASSLENPPFSGNTIYF
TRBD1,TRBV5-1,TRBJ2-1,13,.,TGCGCCAGCAGCGCCTACAGGGGAGACGAGCAGTTCTTC,CASSAYRGDEQFF
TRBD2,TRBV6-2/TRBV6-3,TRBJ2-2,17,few,TGTGCCAGCAGTTACTTTAGCGGGAGGGGAAGGACCGGGGAGCTGTTTTTT,CASSYFSGRGRTGELFF
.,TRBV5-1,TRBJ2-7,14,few,TGCGCCAGCAGTTCTCAACAGGGAACCTACGAGCAGTACTTC,CASSSQQGTYEQYF
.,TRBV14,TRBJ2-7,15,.,TGTGCCAGCAGCCAAGCAATAGGGCCGGCCTACGAGCAGTACTTC,CASSQAIGPAYEQYF